A single sample gave rise to the 14 T cell receptor beta chains below, sequenced in a study of blood T cell repertoires in COVID-19. Repertoires were generated with immunoSEQ multiplex PCR, while TCRdb's copy carries only in-frame clones and drops some. The sample has a few hundred thousand clones, around 87% seen once. The sequenced sample consisted of peripheral blood. Receptors originate from a woman between 55 and 75 years old with COVID-19, enrolled during active disease.

This clone was seen more than once but under ten times. V gene TRBV7-9 combines with J gene TRBJ1-2; maybe TRBD1 (5 bases). The CDR3 runs 13 residues. Germline V gives CDR1 SEHNR, CDR2 FQNEAQ (reference sequence). V was cut by 5 bases and J by 8 bases, with 15 bases left in between. The CDR3 region is CASSPDSRVGYTF. In nucleotides, the CDR3 is TGTGCCAGCAGCCCGGATAGCAGGGTCGGCTACACCTTC.

The V and J genes are TRBV5-4 and TRBJ1-2; 8 nucleotides match TRBD1. Germline-derived CDR1 and CDR2 are SGHNT and YYREEE (reference sequence). The CDR3 has 14 amino acids. V trimming: 0 bases; J trimming: 4 bases; junction bases outside the gene matches: 2. CDR3 nucleotides: TGTGCCAGCAGCTTGGAACAGGGGGGCTATGGCTACACCTTC. This encodes CASSLEQGGYGYTF.

The genes are TRBV4-3 and TRBJ1-1; 7 bases agree with TRBD1. The CDR3 runs 15 residues. V lost 0 bases and J lost 3; bases outside the gene matches: 4. From germline, CDR1 is LGHNA and CDR2 YSLEER. The chain's CDR3 is CASSQDNRGDTEAFF. For the CDR3, the DNA is TGCGCCAGCAGCCAAGACAACAGGGGAGACACTGAAGCTTTCTTT.

DNA of the CDR3: TGTGCCAGCAGCTTAGGAGGGACAGCCCAACAGCCCCAGCATTTT. Its protein product is CASSLGGTAQQPQHF. The chain uses TRBV11-2 and TRBJ1-5; 7 bases are a match to TRBD1. The V gene end was trimmed by 1 base and the J gene end by 7 bases; junction bases not matched to a gene: 7. The CDR3 consists of 15 residues. Per germline, CDR1 SGHAT and CDR2 FQNNGV.

This chain joins TRBV4-1 and TRBJ2-1; 10 bases agree with TRBD2. From germline, CDR1 is MGHRA and CDR2 YSYEKL. The CDR3 consists of 17 residues. V was pared by 3 bases and J by 0 bases, with 5 bases of the junction left unmatched. The CDR3 loop reads CASSQGLARSSYNEQFF. As DNA, the CDR3 is TGCGCCAGCAGCCAGGGACTAGCGCGAAGCTCCTACAATGAGCAGTTCTTC.

CDR3 nucleotide sequence: TGTGCCAGCAGCTTAGGAGCCCGGGACAGGAGCCACCAAGAGACCCAGTACTTC. Translated, it gives CASSLGARDRSHQETQYF. The gene calls are TRBV7-9 and TRBJ2-5, with 8 bases identical to TRBD1. From germline, CDR1 is SEHNR and CDR2 FQNEAQ (reference sequence). The junction had 10 bases not matched to a gene; V was cut back by 1 base and J by 0 bases. The CDR3 extends over 18 amino acids. The whole variable domain, remainder taken from reference TRBV7-9 and TRBJ2-5, is DTGVSQNPRHKITKRGQNVTFRCDPISEHNRLYWYRQTLGQGPEFLTYFQNEAQLEKSRLLSDRFSAERPKGSFSTLEIQRTEQGDSAMYLCASSLGARDRSHQETQYFGPGTRLLVL.

The gene calls are TRBV27 and TRBJ2-1; D uncertain. Trimming removed 0 bases from V and 0 bases from J, with 6 bases in between. There are 15 residues in the CDR3. Germline-derived CDR1 and CDR2 are MNHEY and SMNVEV (reference sequence). CDR3 residues: CASSLSLVSYNEQFF. DNA of the CDR3: TGTGCCAGCAGTTTATCTTTAGTCTCCTACAATGAGCAGTTCTTC.

This sequence joins TRBV11-2 and TRBJ1-4, with TRBD1 as a possible D gene (6 bases). The CDR3 loop spans 15 amino acids. V lost 1 base to trimming and J lost 3 bases, with 9 bases between them. Germline V CDR1 and CDR2: SGHAT, FQNNGV. The CDR3 sequence is CASSLGQVPNEKLFF. The CDR3 nucleotides are TGTGCCAGCAGCTTAGGACAGGTCCCTAATGAAAAACTGTTTTTT.

The chain couples TRBV5-5 to TRBJ1-5; D perhaps matches TRBD1 (6 bases). Germline loops: CDR1 SGHKS, CDR2 YYEKEE (reference sequence). The germline V and J ends were trimmed by 1 base and 2 bases, with 10 bases remaining between them. The CDR3 spans 15 residues. The CDR3 DNA sequence: TGTGCCAGCAGCTTGCGCAGGGGAGGCAATCAGCCCCAGCATTTT. This sequence encodes CASSLRRGGNQPQHF.

V and J are TRBV6-2 or TRBV6-3 and TRBJ2-7; unclear D gene. The germline gives CDR1 MNHEY, CDR2 SVGEGT. The V and J ends lost 5 bases and 6 bases respectively, with 8 bases between them. This CDR3 contains 11 residues. The CDR3 DNA sequence: TGTGCCAGCAGTCAGGTCGGCGAGCAGTACTTC. Amino acids: CASSQVGEQYF.

This chain connects TRBV9 to TRBJ2-2, with TRBD1 matching 11 bases. CDR1 is SGDLS, CDR2 YYNGEE, per germline. CDR3 length equals 16 residues. After removal of 3 bases from V and 5 bases from J, the junction contained 6 bases not matched to a gene. CDR3 in amino acids: CASSAWTGGRTGELFF. CDR3 sequence (DNA): TGTGCCAGCAGCGCTTGGACAGGGGGCAGGACCGGGGAGCTGTTTTTT.

This clone was found once. J is TRBJ1-1 and V is TRBV5-1; possible D gene TRBD1, 5 bases. The CDR3 spans 15 residues. The germline gives CDR1 SGHRS, CDR2 YFSETQ. Between the trimmed V and J ends, which lost 6 bases and 1 base, there was a span of 16 bases. CDR3 loop: CASTPGGGENTEAFF. The CDR3, as DNA: TGCGCCAGCACCCCCGGGGGGGGTGAGAACACTGAAGCTTTCTTT.

This chain joins TRBV4-3 and TRBJ2-2; possible D gene TRBD2, 6 bases. The CDR3 runs to 16 residues. V was clipped by 2 bases and J by 5 bases, with 15 bases between them. CDR1 LGHNA and CDR2 YSLEER come from the germline V gene. CDR3 region: CASSQNPGLETGELFF. The CDR3 DNA reads TGCGCCAGCAGCCAAAATCCGGGACTTGAGACCGGGGAGCTGTTTTTT.

The chain recombines TRBV3-1 (or the pseudogene TRBV3-2) with TRBJ1-5, with 7 bases identical to TRBD1. The CDR3 totals 17 residues. CDR1 is LGHDT and CDR2 is YNNKEL in the germline V gene (reference sequence). The J segment lost 4 bases and the V segment lost 0 bases, leaving 9 bases of the junction unmatched. The CDR3 here is CASSQEDPRDRNQPQHF. DNA for the CDR3: TGTGCCAGCAGCCAAGAAGACCCCCGGGACAGAAATCAGCCCCAGCATTTT.